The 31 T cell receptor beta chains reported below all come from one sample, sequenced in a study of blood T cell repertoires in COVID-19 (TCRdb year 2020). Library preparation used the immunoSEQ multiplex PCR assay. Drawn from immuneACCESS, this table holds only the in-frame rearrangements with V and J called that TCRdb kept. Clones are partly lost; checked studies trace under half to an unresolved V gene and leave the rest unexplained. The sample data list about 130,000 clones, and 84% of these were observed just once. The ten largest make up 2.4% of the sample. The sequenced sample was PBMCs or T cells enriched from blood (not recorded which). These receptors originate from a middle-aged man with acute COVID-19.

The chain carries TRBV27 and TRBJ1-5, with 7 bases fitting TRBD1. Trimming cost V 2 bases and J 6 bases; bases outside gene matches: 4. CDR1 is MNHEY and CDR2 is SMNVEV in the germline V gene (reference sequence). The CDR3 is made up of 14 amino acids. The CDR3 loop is CASSLDRASQPQHF. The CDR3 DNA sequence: TGTGCCAGCAGTTTAGACAGGGCTAGTCAGCCCCAGCATTTT.

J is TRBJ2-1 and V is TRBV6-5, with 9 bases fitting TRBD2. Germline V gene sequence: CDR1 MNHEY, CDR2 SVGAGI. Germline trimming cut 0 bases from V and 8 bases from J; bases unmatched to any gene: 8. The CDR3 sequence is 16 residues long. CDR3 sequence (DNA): TGTGCCAGCAGTTACTCGAGCCTAGCGGGGTTCTATGAGCAGTTCTTC. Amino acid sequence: CASSYSSLAGFYEQFF.

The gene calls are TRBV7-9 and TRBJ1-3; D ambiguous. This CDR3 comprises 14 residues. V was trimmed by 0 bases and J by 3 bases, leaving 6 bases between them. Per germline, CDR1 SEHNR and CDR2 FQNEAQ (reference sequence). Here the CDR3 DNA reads TGTGCCAGCAGCTTAGCGGAGAATGGAAACACCATATATTTT. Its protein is CASSLAENGNTIYF. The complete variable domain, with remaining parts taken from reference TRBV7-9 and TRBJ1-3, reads DTGVSQNPRHKITKRGQNVTFRCDPISEHNRLYWYRQTLGQGPEFLTYFQNEAQLEKSRLLSDRFSAERPKGSFSTLEIQRTEQGDSAMYLCASSLAENGNTIYFGEGSWLTVV.

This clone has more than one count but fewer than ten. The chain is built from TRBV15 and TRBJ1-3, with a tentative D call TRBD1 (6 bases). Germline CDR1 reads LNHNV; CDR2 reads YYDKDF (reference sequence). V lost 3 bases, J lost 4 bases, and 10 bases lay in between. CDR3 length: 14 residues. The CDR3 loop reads CATSRVTGGNTIYF. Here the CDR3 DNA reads TGTGCCACCAGCAGGGTCACAGGGGGAAACACCATATATTTT.

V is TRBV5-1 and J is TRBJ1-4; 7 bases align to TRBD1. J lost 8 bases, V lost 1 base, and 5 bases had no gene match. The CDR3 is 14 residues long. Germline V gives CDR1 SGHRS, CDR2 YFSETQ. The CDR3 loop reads CASSLSGGKEKLFF. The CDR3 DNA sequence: TGCGCCAGCAGCTTGTCAGGGGGTAAAGAAAAACTGTTTTTT.

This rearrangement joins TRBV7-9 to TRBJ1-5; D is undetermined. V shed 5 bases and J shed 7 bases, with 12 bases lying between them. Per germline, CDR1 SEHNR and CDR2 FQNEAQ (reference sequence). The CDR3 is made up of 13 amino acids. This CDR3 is CASSPYGEQPQHF. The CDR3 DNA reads TGTGCCAGCAGCCCGTATGGGGAGCAGCCCCAGCATTTT.

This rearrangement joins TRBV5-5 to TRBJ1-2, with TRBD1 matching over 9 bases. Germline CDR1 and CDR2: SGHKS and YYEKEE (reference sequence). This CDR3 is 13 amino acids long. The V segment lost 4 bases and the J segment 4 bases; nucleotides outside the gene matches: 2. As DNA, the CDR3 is TGTGCCAGCAGCCCGGGACAGGGCTATGGCTACACCTTC. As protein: CASSPGQGYGYTF.

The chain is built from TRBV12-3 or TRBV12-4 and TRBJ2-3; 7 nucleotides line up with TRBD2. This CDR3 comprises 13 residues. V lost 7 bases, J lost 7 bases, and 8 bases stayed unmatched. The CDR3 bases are TGTGCCAGCAACCGAGGGGAGGGATATACGCAGTATTTT. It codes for CASNRGEGYTQYF.

CDR3 sequence: CASSLGGGLSSYNEQFF. CDR3 coding DNA: TGTGCCAGCAGCTTGGGCGGGGGCCTTAGCTCCTACAATGAGCAGTTCTTC. The chain uses TRBV5-4 and TRBJ2-1, with TRBD2 as a possible D gene (7 bases). The germline CDR1 and CDR2 sequences are SGHNT and YYREEE (reference sequence). CDR3 length: 17 residues. V shed 0 bases and J shed 0 bases, with 13 bases lying between them.

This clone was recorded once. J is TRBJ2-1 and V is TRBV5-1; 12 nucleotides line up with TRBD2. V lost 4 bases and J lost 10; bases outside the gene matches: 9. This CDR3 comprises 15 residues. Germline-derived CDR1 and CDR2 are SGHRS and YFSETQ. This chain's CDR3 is CASSLSSGRAREQFF. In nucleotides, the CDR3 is TGCGCCAGCAGCCTATCTAGCGGGAGGGCGCGGGAGCAGTTCTTC.

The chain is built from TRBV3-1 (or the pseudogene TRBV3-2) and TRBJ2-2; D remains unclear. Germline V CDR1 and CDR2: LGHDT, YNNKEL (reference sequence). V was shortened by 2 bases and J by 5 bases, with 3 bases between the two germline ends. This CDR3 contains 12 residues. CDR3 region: CASSQQTGELFF. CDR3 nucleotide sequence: TGTGCCAGCAGCCAACAAACCGGGGAGCTGTTTTTT.

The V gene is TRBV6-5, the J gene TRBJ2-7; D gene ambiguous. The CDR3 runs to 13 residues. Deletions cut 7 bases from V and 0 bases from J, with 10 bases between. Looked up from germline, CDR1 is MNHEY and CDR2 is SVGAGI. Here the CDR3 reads CASKDTNSYEQYF. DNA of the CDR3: TGTGCCAGCAAAGACACAAACTCCTACGAGCAGTACTTC.

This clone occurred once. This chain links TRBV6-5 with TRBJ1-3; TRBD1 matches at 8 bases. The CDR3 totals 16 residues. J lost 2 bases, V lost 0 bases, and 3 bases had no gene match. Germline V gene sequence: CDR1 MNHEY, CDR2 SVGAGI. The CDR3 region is CASSYSNRGAGNTIYF. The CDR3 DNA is TGTGCCAGCAGTTACTCGAACAGGGGGGCTGGAAACACCATATATTTT.

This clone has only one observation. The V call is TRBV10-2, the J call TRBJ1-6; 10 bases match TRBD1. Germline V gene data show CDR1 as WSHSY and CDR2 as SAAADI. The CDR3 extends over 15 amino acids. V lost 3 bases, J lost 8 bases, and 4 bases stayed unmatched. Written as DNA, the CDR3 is TGCGCCAGCAGTGAAAATGGGACAGGGGATTCACCCCTCCACTTT. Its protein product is CASSENGTGDSPLHF.

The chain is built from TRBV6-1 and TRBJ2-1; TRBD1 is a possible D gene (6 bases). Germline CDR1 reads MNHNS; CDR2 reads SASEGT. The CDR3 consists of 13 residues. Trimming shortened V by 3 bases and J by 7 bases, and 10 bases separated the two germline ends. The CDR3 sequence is CASSDLTGNEQFF. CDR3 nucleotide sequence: TGTGCCAGCAGTGACCTTACAGGGAATGAGCAGTTCTTC.

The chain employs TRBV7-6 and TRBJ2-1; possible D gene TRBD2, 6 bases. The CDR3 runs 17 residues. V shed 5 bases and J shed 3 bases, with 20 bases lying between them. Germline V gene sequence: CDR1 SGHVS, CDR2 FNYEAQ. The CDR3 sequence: CASSPTSRPTFYNEQFF. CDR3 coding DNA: TGTGCCAGCAGCCCTACTAGCCGCCCGACTTTCTACAATGAGCAGTTCTTC.

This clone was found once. The DNA for the CDR3 is TGTGCCAGTGAGCCGGGACAGGGGACACACGAGCAGTACTTC. Protein: CASEPGQGTHEQYF. The chain links TRBV28 to TRBJ2-7, with 10 bases matching TRBD1. CDR1 is MDHEN, CDR2 SYDVKM, per germline. V lost 9 bases to trimming and J lost 5 bases; unmatched junction nucleotides: 10. There are 14 residues in the CDR3. The full variable domain, completed using reference TRBV28 and TRBJ2-7, is DVKVTQSSRYLVKRTGEKVFLECVQDMDHENMFWYRQDPGLGLRLIYFSYDVKMKEKGDIPEGYSVSREKKERFSLILESASTNQTSMYLCASEPGQGTHEQYFGPGTRLTVT.

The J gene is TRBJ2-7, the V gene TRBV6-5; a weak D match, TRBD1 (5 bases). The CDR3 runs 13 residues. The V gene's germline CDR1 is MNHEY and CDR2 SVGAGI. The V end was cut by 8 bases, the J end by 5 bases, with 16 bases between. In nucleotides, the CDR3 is TGTGCCAGCGCTTCGCCAGGGCGGAACGAGCAGTACTTC. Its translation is CASASPGRNEQYF.

The CDR3 loop is CASSLEVGAYEQYF. For the CDR3, the DNA is TGTGCCAGCAGCTTGGAGGTCGGAGCCTACGAGCAGTACTTC. The chain combines TRBV5-6 with TRBJ2-7; D unresolved. The CDR3 length is 14 residues. The V gene's germline CDR1 is SGHDT and CDR2 YYEEEE. The V gene lost 0 bases and the J gene lost 2 bases, with 9 bases spanning the gap.

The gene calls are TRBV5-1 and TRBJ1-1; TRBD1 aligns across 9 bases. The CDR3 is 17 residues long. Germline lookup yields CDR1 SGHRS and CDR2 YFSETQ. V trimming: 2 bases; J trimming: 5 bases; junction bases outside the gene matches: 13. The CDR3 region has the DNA TGCGCCAGCAGCTTACAACCGGGACAGGGAGAGGGAACTGAAGCTTTCTTT. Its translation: CASSLQPGQGEGTEAFF.

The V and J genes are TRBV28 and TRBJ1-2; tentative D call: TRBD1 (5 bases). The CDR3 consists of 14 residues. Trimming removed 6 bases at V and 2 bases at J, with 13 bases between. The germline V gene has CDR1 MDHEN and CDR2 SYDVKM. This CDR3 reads CASRLGAGNYGYTF. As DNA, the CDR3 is TGTGCCAGCAGGTTAGGCGCAGGGAACTATGGCTACACCTTC.

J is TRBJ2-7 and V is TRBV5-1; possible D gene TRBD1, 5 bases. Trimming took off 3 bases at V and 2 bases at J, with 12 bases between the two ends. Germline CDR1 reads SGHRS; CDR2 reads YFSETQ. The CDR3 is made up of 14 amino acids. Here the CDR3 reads CASSSSTGTYEQYF. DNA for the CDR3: TGCGCCAGCAGCTCCTCTACAGGAACCTACGAGCAGTACTTC.

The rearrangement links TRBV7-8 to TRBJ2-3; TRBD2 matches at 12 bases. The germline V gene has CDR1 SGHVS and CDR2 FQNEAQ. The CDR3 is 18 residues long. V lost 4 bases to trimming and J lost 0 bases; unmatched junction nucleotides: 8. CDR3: CASSSRTSGVISTDTQYF. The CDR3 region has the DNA TGTGCCAGCAGCTCAAGGACTAGCGGGGTCATAAGCACAGATACGCAGTATTTT.

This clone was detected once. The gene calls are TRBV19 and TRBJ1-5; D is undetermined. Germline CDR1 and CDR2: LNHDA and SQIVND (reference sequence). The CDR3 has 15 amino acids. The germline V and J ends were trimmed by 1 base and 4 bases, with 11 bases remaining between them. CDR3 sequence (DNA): TGTGCCAGTAGTATAGGCCGGGTGCTTAATCAGCCCCAGCATTTT. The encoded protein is CASSIGRVLNQPQHF.

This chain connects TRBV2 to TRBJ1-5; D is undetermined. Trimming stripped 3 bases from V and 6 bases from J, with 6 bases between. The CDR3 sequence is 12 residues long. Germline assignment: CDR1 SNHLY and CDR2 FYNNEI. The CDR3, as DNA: TGTGCCAGCAGTGAGGGCGTTCAGCCCCAGCATTTT. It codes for CASSEGVQPQHF.

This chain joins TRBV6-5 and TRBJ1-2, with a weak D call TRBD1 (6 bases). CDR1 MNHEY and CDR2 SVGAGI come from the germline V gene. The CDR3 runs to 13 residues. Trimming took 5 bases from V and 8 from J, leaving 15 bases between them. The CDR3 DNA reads TGTGCCAGCAGTCTGGACAGCCTTCAGGGCTACACCTTC. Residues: CASSLDSLQGYTF.

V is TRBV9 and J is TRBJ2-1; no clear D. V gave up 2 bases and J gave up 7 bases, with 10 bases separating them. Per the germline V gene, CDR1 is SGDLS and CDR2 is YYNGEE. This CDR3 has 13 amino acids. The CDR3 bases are TGTGCCAGCAGCGTTAGACTTCTTAATGAGCAGTTCTTC. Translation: CASSVRLLNEQFF.

DNA of the CDR3: TGCGCCAGTCGTAGCCCGGGACACTCGAACACCGGGGAGCTGTTTTTT. Its translation: CASRSPGHSNTGELFF. This chain connects TRBV5-1 to TRBJ2-2; weak D call: TRBD1 (6 bases). V shed 8 bases and J shed 0 bases, with 17 bases lying between them. The CDR3 consists of 16 residues. Per germline, CDR1 SGHRS and CDR2 YFSETQ.

The CDR3 DNA is TGTGCCAGTAGAGGTGGGACTTTAAACTATGGCTACACCTTC. Residues: CASRGGTLNYGYTF. This chain connects TRBV19 to TRBJ1-2, with D possibly being TRBD1 (5 bases). The germline gives CDR1 LNHDA, CDR2 SQIVND (reference sequence). The CDR3 loop spans 14 amino acids. Trimming removed 6 bases from V and 2 bases from J, with 13 bases in between.

The CDR3 DNA follows: TGCGCCAGCAGCTTGGACCGCGGTTGGTACGAGCAGTACTTC. This gives the protein CASSLDRGWYEQYF. The chain combines TRBV5-1 with TRBJ2-7, with D uncertain. This CDR3 is built from 14 residues. Trimming left V 0 bases short and J 4 bases short, with 11 bases between. The V gene's germline CDR1 is SGHRS and CDR2 YFSETQ.

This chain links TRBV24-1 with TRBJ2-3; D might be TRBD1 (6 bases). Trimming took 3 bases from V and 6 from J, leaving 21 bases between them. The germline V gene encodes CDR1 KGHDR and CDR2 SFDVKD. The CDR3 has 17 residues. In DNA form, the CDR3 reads TGTGCCACCAGTGATCCTTACGCCGGGGACAAGGGGGATACGCAGTATTTT. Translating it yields CATSDPYAGDKGDTQYF.